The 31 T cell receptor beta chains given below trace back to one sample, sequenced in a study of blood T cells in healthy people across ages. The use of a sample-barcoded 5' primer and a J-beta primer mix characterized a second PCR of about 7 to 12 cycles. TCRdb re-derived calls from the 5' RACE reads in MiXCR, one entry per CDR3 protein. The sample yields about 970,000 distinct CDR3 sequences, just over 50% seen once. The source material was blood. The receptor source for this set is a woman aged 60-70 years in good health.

As DNA, the CDR3 is TGTGCCATCAGTGAACCAGGGCGAGGTGCAGATACGCAGTATTTT. Translation: CAISEPGRGADTQYF. The chain is built from TRBV10-3 and TRBJ2-3, with D perhaps matching TRBD1 (5 bases). This CDR3 spans 15 amino acids. Germline loops: CDR1 ENHRY, CDR2 SYGVKD. V was trimmed by 3 bases and J by 4 bases, leaving 14 bases between them.

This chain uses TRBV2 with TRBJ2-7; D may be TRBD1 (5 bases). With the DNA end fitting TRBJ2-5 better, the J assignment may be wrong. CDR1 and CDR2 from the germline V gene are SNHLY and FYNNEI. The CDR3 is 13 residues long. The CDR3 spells CASRDIVKETQYF. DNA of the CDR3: TGTGCCAGCAGGGACATTGTGAAGGAGACCCAGTACTTC.

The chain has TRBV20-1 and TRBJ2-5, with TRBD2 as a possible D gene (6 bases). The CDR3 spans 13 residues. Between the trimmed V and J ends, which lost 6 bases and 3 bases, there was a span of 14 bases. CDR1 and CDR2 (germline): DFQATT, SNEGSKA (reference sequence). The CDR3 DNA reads TGCAGTGCAGCCGGGACTGGGGAAGAGACCCAGTACTTC. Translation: CSAAGTGEETQYF.

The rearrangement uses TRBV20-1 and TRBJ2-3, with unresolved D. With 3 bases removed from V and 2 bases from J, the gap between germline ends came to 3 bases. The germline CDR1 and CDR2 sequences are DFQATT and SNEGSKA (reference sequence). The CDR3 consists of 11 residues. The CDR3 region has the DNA TGCAGTGCTAGGCACACAGATACGCAGTATTTT. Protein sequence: CSARHTDTQYF.

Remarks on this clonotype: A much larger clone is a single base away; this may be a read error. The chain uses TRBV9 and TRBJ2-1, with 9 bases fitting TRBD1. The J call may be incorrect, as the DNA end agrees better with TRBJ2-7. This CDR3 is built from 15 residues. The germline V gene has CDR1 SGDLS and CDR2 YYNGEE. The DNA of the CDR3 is TGTGCCAGCAGCGTCCAGGACAGGGGTAACAATGAGCAGTACTTC. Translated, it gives CASSVQDRGNNEQYF.

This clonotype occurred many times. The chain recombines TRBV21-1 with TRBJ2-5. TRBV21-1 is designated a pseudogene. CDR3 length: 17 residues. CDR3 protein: CASSKGLMDGMQETQYF. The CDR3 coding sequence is TGTGCCAGCAGCAAAGGACTTATGGATGGAATGCAAGAGACCCAGTACTTC.

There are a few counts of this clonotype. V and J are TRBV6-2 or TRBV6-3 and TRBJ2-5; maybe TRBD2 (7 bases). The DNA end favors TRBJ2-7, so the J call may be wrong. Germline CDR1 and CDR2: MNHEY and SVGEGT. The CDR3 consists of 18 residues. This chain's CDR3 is CASSLLSANREGAYEQYF. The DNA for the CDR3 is TGTGCCAGCAGTTTACTAAGCGCCAACAGGGAGGGGGCCTACGAGCAGTACTTC.

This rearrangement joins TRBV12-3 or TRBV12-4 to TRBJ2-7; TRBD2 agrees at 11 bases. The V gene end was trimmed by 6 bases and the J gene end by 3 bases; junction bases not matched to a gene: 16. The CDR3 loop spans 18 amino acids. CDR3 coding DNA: TGTGCCAGCAGCCAAGAGAGACTAGCGGGACCGGAGTTCTACGAGCAGTACTTC. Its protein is CASSQERLAGPEFYEQYF.

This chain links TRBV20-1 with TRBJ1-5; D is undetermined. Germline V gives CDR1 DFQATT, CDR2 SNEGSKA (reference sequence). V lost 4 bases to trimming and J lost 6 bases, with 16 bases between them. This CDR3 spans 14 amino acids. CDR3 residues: CSAISPLGGQPQHF. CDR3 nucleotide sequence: TGCAGTGCTATATCCCCCCTAGGTGGTCAGCCCCAGCATTTT.

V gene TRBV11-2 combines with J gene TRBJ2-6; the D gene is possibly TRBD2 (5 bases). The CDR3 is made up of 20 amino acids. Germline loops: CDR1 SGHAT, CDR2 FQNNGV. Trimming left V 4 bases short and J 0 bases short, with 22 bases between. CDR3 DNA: TGTGCCAGCAGCTCCCTCAGGCGGGCGCCTGAGAGCTCTGGGGCCAACGTCCTGACTTTC. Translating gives CASSSLRRAPESSGANVLTF. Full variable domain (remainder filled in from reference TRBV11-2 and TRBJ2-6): EAGVAQSPRYKIIEKRQSVAFWCNPISGHATLYWYQQILGQGPKLLIQFQNNGVVDDSQLPKDRFSAERLKGVDSTLKIQPAKLEDSAVYLCASSSLRRAPESSGANVLTFGAGSRLTVL.

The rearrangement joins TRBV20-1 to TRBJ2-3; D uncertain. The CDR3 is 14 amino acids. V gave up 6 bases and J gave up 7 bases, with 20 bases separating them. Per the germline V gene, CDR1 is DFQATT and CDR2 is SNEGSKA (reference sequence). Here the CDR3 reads CSAPKIRGGNTQYF. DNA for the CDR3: TGCAGTGCGCCCAAAATCCGAGGCGGCAATACGCAGTATTTT.

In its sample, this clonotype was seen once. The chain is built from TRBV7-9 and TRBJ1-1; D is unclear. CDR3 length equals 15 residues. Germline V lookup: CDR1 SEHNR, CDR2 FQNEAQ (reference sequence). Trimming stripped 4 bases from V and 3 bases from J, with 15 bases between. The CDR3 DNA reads TGTGCCAGCAGCTCCGGGGAACGGCTAGACACTGAAGCTTTCTTT. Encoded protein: CASSSGERLDTEAFF.

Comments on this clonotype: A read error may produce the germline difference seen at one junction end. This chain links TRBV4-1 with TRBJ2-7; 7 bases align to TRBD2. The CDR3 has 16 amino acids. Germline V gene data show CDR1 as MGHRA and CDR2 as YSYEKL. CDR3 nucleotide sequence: TGCACCAGCAGCCAAGCAACGCGGGAGCGCGGGTACGAGCAGTACTTC. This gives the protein CTSSQATRERGYEQYF.

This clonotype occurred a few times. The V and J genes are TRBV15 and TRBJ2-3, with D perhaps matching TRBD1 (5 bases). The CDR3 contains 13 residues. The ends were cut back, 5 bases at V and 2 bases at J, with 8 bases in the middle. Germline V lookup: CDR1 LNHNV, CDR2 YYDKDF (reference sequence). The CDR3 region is CATSSGFTDTQYF. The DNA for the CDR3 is TGTGCCACCAGCTCAGGGTTCACAGATACGCAGTATTTT.

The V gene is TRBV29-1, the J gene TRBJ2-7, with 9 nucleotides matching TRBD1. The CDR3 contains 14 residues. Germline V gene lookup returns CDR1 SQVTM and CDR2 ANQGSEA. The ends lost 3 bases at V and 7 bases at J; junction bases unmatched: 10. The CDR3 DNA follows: TGCAGCGTTGAGGAGACAGGGGGGAGAAATGAGCAGTACTTC. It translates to CSVEETGGRNEQYF.

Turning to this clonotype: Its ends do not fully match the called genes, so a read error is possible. The CDR3 region is CASSSTSGLYNGQFF. In nucleotides, the CDR3 is TGCGCCAGCAGCTCCACTAGCGGCCTCTACAATGGGCAGTTCTTC. This chain joins TRBV5-1 and TRBJ2-1; 8 bases are shared with TRBD2. Germline V lookup: CDR1 SGHRS, CDR2 YFSETQ. This CDR3 region has 15 residues.

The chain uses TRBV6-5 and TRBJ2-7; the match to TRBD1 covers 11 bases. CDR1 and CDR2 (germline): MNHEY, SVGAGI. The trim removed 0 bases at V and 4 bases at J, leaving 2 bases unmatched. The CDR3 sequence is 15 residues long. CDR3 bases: TGTGCCAGCAGTTACTCGGACAGGGGGCGGTACGAGCAGTACTTC. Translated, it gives CASSYSDRGRYEQYF.

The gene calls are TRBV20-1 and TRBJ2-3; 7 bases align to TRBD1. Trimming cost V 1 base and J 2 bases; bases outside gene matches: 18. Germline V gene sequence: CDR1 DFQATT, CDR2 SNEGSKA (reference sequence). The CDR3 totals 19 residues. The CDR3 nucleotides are TGCAGTGCTAGAGCGCCGGACAGGTTCTCTAGAGGGGCCACAGATACGCAGTATTTT. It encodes CSARAPDRFSRGATDTQYF.

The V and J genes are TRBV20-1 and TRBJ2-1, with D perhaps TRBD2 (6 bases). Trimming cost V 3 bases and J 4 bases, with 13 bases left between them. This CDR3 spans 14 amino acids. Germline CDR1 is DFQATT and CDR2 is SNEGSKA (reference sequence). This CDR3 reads CSASVAADYNEQFF. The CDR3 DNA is TGCAGTGCTAGTGTAGCGGCCGATTACAATGAGCAGTTCTTC.

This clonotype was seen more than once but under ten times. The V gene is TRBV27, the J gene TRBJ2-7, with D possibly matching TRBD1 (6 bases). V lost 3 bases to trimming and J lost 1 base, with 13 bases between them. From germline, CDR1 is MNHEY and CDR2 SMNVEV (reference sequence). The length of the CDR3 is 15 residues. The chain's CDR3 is CASSFRTEDSYEQYF. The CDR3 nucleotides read TGTGCCAGCAGTTTTAGGACAGAAGATTCCTACGAGCAGTACTTC.

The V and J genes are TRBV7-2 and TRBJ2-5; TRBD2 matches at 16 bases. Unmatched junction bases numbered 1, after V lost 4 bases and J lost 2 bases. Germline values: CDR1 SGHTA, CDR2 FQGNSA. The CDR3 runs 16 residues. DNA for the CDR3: TGTGCCAGCAGCTGGGGACTAGCGGGAGGGCAAGAGACCCAGTACTTC. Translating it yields CASSWGLAGGQETQYF.

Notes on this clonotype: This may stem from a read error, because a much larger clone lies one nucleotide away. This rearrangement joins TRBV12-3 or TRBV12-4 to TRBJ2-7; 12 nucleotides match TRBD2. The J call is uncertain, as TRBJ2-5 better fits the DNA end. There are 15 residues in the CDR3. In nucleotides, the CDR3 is TGTGCCAGCAGTTCAGCCGGACTAGCGGGGGAGACCCAGTACTTC. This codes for CASSSAGLAGETQYF.

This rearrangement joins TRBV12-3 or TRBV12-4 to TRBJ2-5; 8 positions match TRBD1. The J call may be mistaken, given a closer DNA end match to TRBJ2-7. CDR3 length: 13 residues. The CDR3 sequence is CASKAGGFYEQYF. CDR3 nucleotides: TGTGCCAGCAAGGCAGGGGGCTTTTACGAGCAGTACTTC.

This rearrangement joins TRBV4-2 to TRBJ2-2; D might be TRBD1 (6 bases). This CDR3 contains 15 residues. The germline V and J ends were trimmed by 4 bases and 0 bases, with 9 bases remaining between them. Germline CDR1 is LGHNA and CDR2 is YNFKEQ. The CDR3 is CASSRGTTNTGELFF. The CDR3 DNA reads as TGTGCCAGCAGCCGGGGGACAACGAACACCGGGGAGCTGTTTTTT.

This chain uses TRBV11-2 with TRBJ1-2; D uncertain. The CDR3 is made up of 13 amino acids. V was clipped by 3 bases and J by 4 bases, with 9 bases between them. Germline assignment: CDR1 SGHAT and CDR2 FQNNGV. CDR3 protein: CASSFGRLYGYTF. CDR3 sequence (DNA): TGTGCCAGCAGCTTCGGACGGCTCTATGGCTACACCTTC.

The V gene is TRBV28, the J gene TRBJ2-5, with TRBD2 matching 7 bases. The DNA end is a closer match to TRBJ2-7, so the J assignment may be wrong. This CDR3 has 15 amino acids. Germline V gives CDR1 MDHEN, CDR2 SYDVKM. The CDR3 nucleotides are TGTGCCAGCAGCGAGTCGGGGAGCGGGACGCGCGAGCAGTACTTC. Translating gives CASSESGSGTREQYF.

In nucleotides, the CDR3 is TGCAGTGCTAGAGGGGAGACAGGGCCCGGCTACACCTTC. Translating it yields CSARGETGPGYTF. The V gene is TRBV20-1, the J gene TRBJ1-2, with 7 bases matching TRBD1. V was clipped by 1 base and J by 8 bases; unmatched bases: 7. The length of the CDR3 is 13 residues. Germline V gene sequence: CDR1 DFQATT, CDR2 SNEGSKA (reference sequence).

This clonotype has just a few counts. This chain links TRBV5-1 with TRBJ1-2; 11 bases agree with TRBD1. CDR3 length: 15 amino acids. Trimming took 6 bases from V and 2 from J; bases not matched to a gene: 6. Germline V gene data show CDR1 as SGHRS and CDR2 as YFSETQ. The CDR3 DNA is TGCGCCAGCACCGGACAGGGGGCGCTCAACTATGGCTACACCTTC. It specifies CASTGQGALNYGYTF. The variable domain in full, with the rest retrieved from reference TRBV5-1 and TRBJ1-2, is KAGVTQTPRYLIKTRGQQVTLSCSPISGHRSVSWYQQTPGQGLQFLFEYFSETQRNKGNFPGRFSGRQFSNSRSEMNVSTLELGDSALYLCASTGQGALNYGYTFGSGTRLTVV.

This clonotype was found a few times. CDR3 residues: CSVEEGTVYF. In DNA, the CDR3 is TGCAGCGTTGAAGAAGGGACAGTGTACTTC. The V gene is TRBV29-1, the J gene TRBJ2-7; 7 nucleotides align to TRBD1. After removal of 0 bases from V and 12 bases from J, the junction contained 2 bases not matched to a gene. The CDR3 contains 10 residues. Germline loops: CDR1 SQVTM, CDR2 ANQGSEA.

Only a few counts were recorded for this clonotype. CDR3 in amino acids: CASSNQPGEQFF. In nucleotides, the CDR3 is TGTGCCAGCAGTAACCAACCGGGGGAGCAGTTCTTC. The genes are TRBV7-9 and TRBJ2-1; the D gene is possibly TRBD2 (5 bases). Germline assignment: CDR1 SEHNR and CDR2 FQNEAQ (reference sequence). The CDR3 contains 12 residues. Trimming cost V 6 bases and J 10 bases, with 13 bases left between them.

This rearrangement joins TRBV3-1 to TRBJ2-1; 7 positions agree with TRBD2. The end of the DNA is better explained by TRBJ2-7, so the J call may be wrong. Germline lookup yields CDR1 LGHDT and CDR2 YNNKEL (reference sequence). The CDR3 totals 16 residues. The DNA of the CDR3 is TGTGCCAGCAGCCCTGGGCTAGCGGCTTCCTACAATGAGCAGTACTTC. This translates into CASSPGLAASYNEQYF.